This entry lists 10 T cell receptor beta chains sequenced from one sample in a study of monozygotic twins with cystic fibrosis. Libraries were prepared by immunoSEQ multiplex PCR; TCRdb keeps only in-frame clonotypes and omits some of them. The profile shows about 29,000 clones, around four fifths of them singletons. The sample consisted of blood. The receptors derive from a girl aged 2 to 9 with cystic fibrosis.

This clone has only one observation. V is TRBV6-4 and J is TRBJ2-1, with no clear D. The CDR3 is 15 residues long. V shed 0 bases and J shed 6 bases, with 12 bases lying between them. Germline V CDR1 and CDR2: MRHNA, SNTAGT. CDR3 DNA: TGTGCCAGCAGTGACTCCGTAGGTTTTGGCAATGAGCAGTTCTTC. As protein: CASSDSVGFGNEQFF.

The chain's CDR3 is CASSSRIISFNYGYTF. DNA of the CDR3: TGTGCCAGCAGCTCCCGAATAATCAGCTTTAACTATGGCTACACCTTC. V usage is TRBV9 and J usage is TRBJ1-2; D unclear. CDR1 SGDLS and CDR2 YYNGEE come from the germline V gene. V was trimmed by 4 bases and J by 1 base, leaving 17 bases between them. The CDR3 is 16 amino acids.

The rearrangement joins TRBV6-6 to TRBJ2-5; the match to TRBD2 covers 8 bases. Germline-derived CDR1 and CDR2 are MNHNY and SVGAGI (reference sequence). V lost 8 bases and J lost 3; bases outside the gene matches: 14. CDR3 size: 16 residues. CDR3 in amino acids: CASLDGASGWKETQYF. The CDR3 nucleotides read TGTGCCAGCCTTGACGGGGCTAGCGGGTGGAAAGAGACCCAGTACTTC.

The rearrangement uses TRBV9 and TRBJ1-1; TRBD1 might be the D (6 bases). V dropped 7 bases and J dropped 4 bases, with 14 bases sitting between them. The CDR3 totals 13 residues. The V gene's germline CDR1 is SGDLS and CDR2 YYNGEE. CDR3 loop: CASDGGRGTEAFF. The DNA of the CDR3 is TGTGCCAGCGACGGGGGCAGGGGCACTGAAGCTTTCTTT.

In this sample, this clone turned up once. The gene calls are TRBV7-2 and TRBJ1-5; 8 bases agree with TRBD1. This CDR3 has 16 residues. V lost 5 bases and J lost 4; bases outside the gene matches: 10. In germline, CDR1 is SGHTA, CDR2 FQGNSA. CDR3 sequence (DNA): TGTGCCAGCAGCGGGCGGACAGGGAGGACGAATCAGCCCCAGCATTTT. It is translated as CASSGRTGRTNQPQHF.

In DNA form, the CDR3 reads TGTGCCAGCAGTTACCACCTGGGGGTACCCCCTGAGCAGTTCTTC. The encoded protein is CASSYHLGVPPEQFF. V is TRBV6-5 and J is TRBJ2-1; either TRBD1 or TRBD2 may supply D (5 bases each). This CDR3 has 15 residues. With 2 bases removed from V and 9 bases from J, the gap between germline ends came to 17 bases. Germline V lookup: CDR1 MNHEY, CDR2 SVGAGI.

The chain uses TRBV29-1 and TRBJ2-5; no definite D call. Germline assignment: CDR1 SQVTM and CDR2 ANQGSEA. The CDR3 is 14 amino acids. Trimming cost V 4 bases and J 4 bases, with 16 bases left between them. CDR3 loop: CSVVSTLPGETQYF. For the CDR3, the DNA is TGCAGCGTTGTGTCAACCCTACCGGGAGAGACCCAGTACTTC.

The V call is TRBV5-6, the J call TRBJ1-4, with D uncertain. Trimming cost V 4 bases and J 8 bases, with 18 bases left between them. Per the germline V gene, CDR1 is SGHDT and CDR2 is YYEEEE. The CDR3 is 15 residues long. CDR3 loop: CASSQGPRAGEKLFF. CDR3 in DNA: TGTGCCAGCAGCCAAGGACCCCGGGCCGGGGAAAAACTGTTTTTT.

This chain uses TRBV19 with TRBJ2-7; D may be TRBD1 or TRBD2 (5 bases each). Germline-derived CDR1 and CDR2 are LNHDA and SQIVND (reference sequence). This CDR3 region has 14 residues. V lost 5 bases and J 2 bases, leaving 13 bases between the germline ends. The CDR3 bases are TGTGCCAGTAGTTATGGGACGCCACCCTACGAGCAGTACTTC. Amino acids: CASSYGTPPYEQYF.

The chain links TRBV6-5 to TRBJ2-7; D uncertain. The CDR3 has 11 residues. Trimming stripped 11 bases from V and 0 bases from J, with 8 bases between. The germline CDR1 and CDR2 sequences are MNHEY and SVGAGI. Here the CDR3 reads CASGRSYEQYF. CDR3 DNA sequence: TGTGCCTCCGGTCGCTCCTACGAGCAGTACTTC.